A few counts support the clone carrying this TCR beta chain. The data belong to a study of T-cell reconstitution after alpha-beta-depleted transplantation in children. There are 14 residues in the CDR3. Germline V gives CDR1 KGHSH, CDR2 LQKENI. Trimming took off 1 base at V and 11 bases at J, with 12 bases between the two ends. Unique molecular identifiers were incorporated during preparation of the TCRbeta library. TCRdb reprocessed the PCR reads with MiXCR, giving one entry per CDR3 protein. The table shows 440,000 or so distinct CDR3 sequences, with approximately 10% occurring only once. V and J are TRBV18 and TRBJ1-6; the D is unclear. The sequences come from PBMCs from the stem cell graft donor, collected from the stem cell graft. The sequence came from a human donor who donated a stem cell graft to a child with acute myeloid leukemia. The CDR3 nucleotides are TGTGCCAGCTCACCACTGACGGTTGTGGCACCCCTCCACTTT. It is translated as CASSPLTVVAPLHF.